The clone carrying this T cell receptor (beta chain) occurred once. What it recognizes is unknown. The CDR3 covers 18 residues. CDR1 is SGHTA and CDR2 is FQGNSA in the germline V gene. The V gene lost 2 bases and the J gene lost 6 bases, with 20 bases spanning the gap. The sample belongs to a study of T cell responses to AZD1222 COVID-19 vaccine. Study-level findings and limits: After two AZD1222 doses, spike-specific TCR breadth and depth rose versus day 0.

TCRdb's table, derived via immunoSEQ multiplex PCR, lists solely in-frame clones and lacks some. This repertoire shows about 140,000 clones, more than 70% found once; its top ten account for around 1.7%. The receptor was derived from an adult who received the AZD1222 COVID-19 vaccine. Here the sequenced sample was peripheral blood, taken 28 days after the second AZD1222 dose. This rearrangement joins TRBV7-2 to TRBJ1-6, with D perhaps TRBD1 (5 bases). CDR3 sequence reads: CASSLFHTGFRANSPLHF. The CDR3 nucleotides read TGTGCCAGCAGCTTATTTCATACAGGCTTCCGGGCTAATTCACCCCTCCACTTT.